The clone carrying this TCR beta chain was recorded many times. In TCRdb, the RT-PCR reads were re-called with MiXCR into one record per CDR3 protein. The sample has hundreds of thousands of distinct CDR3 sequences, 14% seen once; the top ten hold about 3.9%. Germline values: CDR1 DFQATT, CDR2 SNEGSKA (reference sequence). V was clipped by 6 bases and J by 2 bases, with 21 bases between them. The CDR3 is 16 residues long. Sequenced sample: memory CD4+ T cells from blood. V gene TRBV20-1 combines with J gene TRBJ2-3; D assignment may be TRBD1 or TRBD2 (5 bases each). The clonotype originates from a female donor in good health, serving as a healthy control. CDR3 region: CSAMNPGRGTTDTQYF. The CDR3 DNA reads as TGCAGTGCCATGAACCCTGGTAGAGGGACCACAGATACGCAGTATTTT.